Following are 2 T cell receptor beta chains from one sample sequenced in a study of blood T cell repertoires in COVID-19. The method was immunoSEQ multiplex PCR; TCRdb's version includes in-frame clones alone and lacks a portion of them. This table has roughly 150,000 clones, roughly 84% appearing once. Sample: peripheral blood. The receptor set was obtained from a man aged 70 or older with active or convalescent COVID-19.

The chain has TRBV28 and TRBJ1-4; D call uncertain. This CDR3 is 16 amino acids long. Between the trimmed V and J ends, which lost 6 bases and 4 bases, there was a span of 18 bases. Germline V gene sequence: CDR1 MDHEN, CDR2 SYDVKM. CDR3 protein: CASSQTGRVGNEKLFF. Written as DNA, the CDR3 is TGTGCCAGCAGCCAGACCGGGAGAGTGGGTAATGAAAAACTGTTTTTT.

V usage is TRBV5-1 and J usage is TRBJ1-5; TRBD1 matches 7 bases. This CDR3 spans 15 amino acids. The ends lost 0 bases at V and 6 bases at J; junction bases unmatched: 6. Germline V gives CDR1 SGHRS, CDR2 YFSETQ. For the CDR3, the DNA is TGCGCCAGCAGCTTGGGACAGGGTGGTAGTCAGCCCCAGCATTTT. Its translation: CASSLGQGGSQPQHF.